This T cell receptor beta chain was sequenced for a study of T cell responses to AZD1222 COVID-19 vaccine. The table came from immunoSEQ multiplex PCR; TCRdb's copy has only in-frame clones and leaves some out. The sample holds some 150,000 clones; over 80% are singletons and the top ten take around 3.3%. Study-level points and caveats: Seropositive at baseline were only a handful of AZD1222 recipients. Possibly, clonal diversity was underestimated; donors were largely white British and included more females. After the peak T cell response, and only then, were repertoires sampled. Elevations in Spike-specific TCR breadth and depth followed administration of two AZD1222 doses.

The CDR3 is 16 amino acids. V gave up 2 bases and J gave up 1 base, with 12 bases separating them. Germline V gives CDR1 MDHEN, CDR2 SYDVKM. With regard to this clone: Its target is unknown.

This receptor was identified in an adult who received the AZD1222 COVID-19 vaccine. Sample: peripheral blood, taken 28 days after the second AZD1222 dose. The V call is TRBV28, the J call TRBJ1-5; D gene uncertain. DNA for the CDR3: TGTGCCAGCAGTTTAACTTGGAGGAAGAGCAATCAGCCCCAGCATTTT. This codes for CASSLTWRKSNQPQHF. Filled out from reference TRBV28 and TRBJ1-5, the complete variable domain reads DVKVTQSSRYLVKRTGEKVFLECVQDMDHENMFWYRQDPGLGLRLIYFSYDVKMKEKGDIPEGYSVSREKKERFSLILESASTNQTSMYLCASSLTWRKSNQPQHFGDGTRLSIL.